One T cell receptor (beta chain) is described in this entry. No antigen is known for it. Nothing much larger sits one base from this clone, and base qualities are not available. For CDR1 and CDR2, the germline V gene lists MDHEN and SYDVKM. Between the V and J ends, shortened by 2 bases and 2 bases respectively, the junction contains 14 bases. The CDR3 holds 16 amino acids from the cysteine to the phenylalanine. CDR3 DNA only is kept here, 48 bases in frame from base 1. The library came from the immunoSEQ multiplex PCR assay. Entries here come from immuneACCESS through TCRdb and include only in-frame sequences with V and J called. Some clones fail to appear in such tables; in the studies checked, an unresolved V gene covers under half of the shortfall, and the cause of the remainder is unknown. The sample table records 45,000 to 55,000 clones; about 96% of these occur just once. More than 0.075% of the sample comes from the top ten.

This specimen comes from a study of T cells after somatic rescue of genetic block (dated by TCRdb to about 2020). Describing the broader study: What the study looked at was long-term robustness, specifically in a T-cell system that came about through somatic rescue of a genetic block in T-cell development.

The rearrangement combines TRBV28 with TRBJ2-3; no D gene is confidently identified. The sequenced sample consisted of peripheral blood mononuclear cells (PBMCs). The clonotype originates from a child under two years old. The sequenced DNA is TGTGCCAGCAGTTTAATCACCGGAACCTCCACAGATACGCAGTATTTT. Translated, this is CASSLITGTSTDTQYF. The reference TRBV28 and TRBJ2-3 proteins fill in what lies around the CDR3, so the full variable domain reads DVKVTQSSRYLVKRTGEKVFLECVQDMDHENMFWYRQDPGLGLRLIYFSYDVKMKEKGDIPEGYSVSREKKERFSLILESASTNQTSMYLCASSLITGTSTDTQYFGPGTRLTVL.